This TCR beta chain came from a study of cytomegalovirus exposure and HLA in healthy donors. Study information: Later analysis reported that the 110 or so validation repertoires shared the platform of the approximately 670 first-cohort repertoires.

Sequenced by immunoSEQ multiplex PCR; TCRdb stores in-frame clones only, minus some. The sample lists 160,000 or so clones; 88% were seen once. Study-level points and caveats: As confirmed in vitro, three CMV-associated chains were specific for CMV antigens.

J gave up 5 bases and V 0 bases, and 6 bases lay outside the gene matches. This CDR3 has 16 residues. Per germline, CDR1 WNHNN and CDR2 SYGVQD (reference sequence). The sample holds a few counts of this clone. Its target is not known. This chain links TRBV10-1 with TRBJ2-3; TRBD2 matches 9 bases. The sequencing input was PBMCs. The origin of this receptor is a man between 18 and 29 years old in good health and CMV-seronegative. Here the CDR3 reads CASSESMAGGVDTQYF. CDR3 in DNA: TGCGCCAGCAGTGAGTCGATGGCGGGAGGGGTAGATACGCAGTATTTT.